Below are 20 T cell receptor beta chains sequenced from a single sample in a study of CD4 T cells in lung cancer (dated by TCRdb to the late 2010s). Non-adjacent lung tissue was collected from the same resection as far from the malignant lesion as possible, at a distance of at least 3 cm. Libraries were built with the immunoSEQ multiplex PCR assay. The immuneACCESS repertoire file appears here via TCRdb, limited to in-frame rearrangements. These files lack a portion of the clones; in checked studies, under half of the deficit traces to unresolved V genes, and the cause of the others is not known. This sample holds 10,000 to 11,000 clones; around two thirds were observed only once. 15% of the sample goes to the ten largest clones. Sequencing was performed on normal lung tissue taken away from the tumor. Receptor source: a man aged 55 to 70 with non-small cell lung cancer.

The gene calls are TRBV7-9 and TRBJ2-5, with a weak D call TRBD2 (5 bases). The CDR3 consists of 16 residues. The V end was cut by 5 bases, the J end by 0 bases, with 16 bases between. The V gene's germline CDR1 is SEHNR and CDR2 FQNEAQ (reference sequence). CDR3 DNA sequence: TGTGCCAGCAGCGCTCCGAGTCAGCGGTACCAAGAGACCCAGTACTTC. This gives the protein CASSAPSQRYQETQYF.

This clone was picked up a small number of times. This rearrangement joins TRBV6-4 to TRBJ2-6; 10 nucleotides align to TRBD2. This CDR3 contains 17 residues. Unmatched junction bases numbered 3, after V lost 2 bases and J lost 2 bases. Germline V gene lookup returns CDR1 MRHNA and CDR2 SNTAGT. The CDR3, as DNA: TGTGCCAGCAGTGACGTAGCGGGAGGACCTGGGGCCAACGTCCTGACTTTC. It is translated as CASSDVAGGPGANVLTF.

CDR3 DNA: TGTGCCAGCAGGGCCGGGACTAATACCTACAATGAGCAGTTCTTC. It yields the protein CASRAGTNTYNEQFF. This rearrangement joins TRBV2 to TRBJ2-1; 7 nucleotides line up with TRBD2. The germline V gene encodes CDR1 SNHLY and CDR2 FYNNEI. The V gene end was trimmed by 6 bases and the J gene end by 2 bases; junction bases not matched to a gene: 7. The CDR3 length is 15 residues. The whole variable domain, filled in from reference TRBV2 and TRBJ2-1, reads EPEVTQTPSHQVTQMGQEVILRCVPISNHLYFYWYRQILGQKVEFLVSFYNNEISEKSEIFDDQFSVERPDGSNFTLKIRSTKLEDSAMYFCASRAGTNTYNEQFFGPGTRLTVL.

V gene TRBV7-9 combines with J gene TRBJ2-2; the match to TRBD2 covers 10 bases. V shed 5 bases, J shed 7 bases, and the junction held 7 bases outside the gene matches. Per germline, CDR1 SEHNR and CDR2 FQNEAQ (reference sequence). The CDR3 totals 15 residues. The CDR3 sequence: CASSRAGGPVGELFF. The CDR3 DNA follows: TGTGCCAGCAGCCGAGCGGGAGGGCCTGTCGGGGAGCTGTTTTTT.

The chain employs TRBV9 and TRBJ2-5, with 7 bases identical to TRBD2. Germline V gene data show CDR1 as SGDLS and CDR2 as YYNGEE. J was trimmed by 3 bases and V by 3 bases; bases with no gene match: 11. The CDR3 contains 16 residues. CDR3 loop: CASSAWGRAPKETQYF. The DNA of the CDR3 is TGTGCCAGCAGCGCCTGGGGGAGGGCTCCTAAAGAGACCCAGTACTTC.

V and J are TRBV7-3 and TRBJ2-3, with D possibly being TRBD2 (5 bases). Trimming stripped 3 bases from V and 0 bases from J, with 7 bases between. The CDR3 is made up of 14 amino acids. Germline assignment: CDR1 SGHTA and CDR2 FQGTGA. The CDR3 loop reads CASSFGGSTDTQYF. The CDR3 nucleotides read TGTGCCAGCAGCTTTGGAGGAAGCACAGATACGCAGTATTTT.

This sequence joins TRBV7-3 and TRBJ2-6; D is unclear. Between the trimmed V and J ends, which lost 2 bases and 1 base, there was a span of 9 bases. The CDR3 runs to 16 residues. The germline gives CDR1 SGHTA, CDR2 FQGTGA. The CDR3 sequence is CASSLGPRSGANVLTF. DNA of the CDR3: TGTGCCAGCAGCTTAGGGCCACGTTCTGGGGCCAACGTCCTGACTTTC.

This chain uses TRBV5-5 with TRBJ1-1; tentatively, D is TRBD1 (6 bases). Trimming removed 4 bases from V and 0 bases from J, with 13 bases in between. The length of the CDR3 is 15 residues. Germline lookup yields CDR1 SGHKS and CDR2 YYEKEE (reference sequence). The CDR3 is CASSPLGQMNTEAFF. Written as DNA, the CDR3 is TGTGCCAGCAGCCCACTAGGACAGATGAACACTGAAGCTTTCTTT.

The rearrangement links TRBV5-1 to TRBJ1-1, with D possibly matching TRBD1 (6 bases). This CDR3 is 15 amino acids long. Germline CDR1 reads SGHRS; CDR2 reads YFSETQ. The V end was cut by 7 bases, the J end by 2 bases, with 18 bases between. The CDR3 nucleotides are TGCGCCAGCTCGGGGGGCTCGGAAATTAACACTGAAGCTTTCTTT. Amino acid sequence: CASSGGSEINTEAFF.

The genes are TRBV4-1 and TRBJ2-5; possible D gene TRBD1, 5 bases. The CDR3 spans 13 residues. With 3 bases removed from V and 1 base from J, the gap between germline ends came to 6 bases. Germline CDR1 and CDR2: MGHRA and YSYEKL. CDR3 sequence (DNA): TGCGCCAGCAGCCAGCAGGGCCAAGAGACCCAGTACTTC. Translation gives CASSQQGQETQYF.

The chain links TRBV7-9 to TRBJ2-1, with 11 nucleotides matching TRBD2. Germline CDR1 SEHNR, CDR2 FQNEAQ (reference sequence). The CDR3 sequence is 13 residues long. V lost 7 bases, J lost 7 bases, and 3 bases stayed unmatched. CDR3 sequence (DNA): TGTGCCAGCACCACTAGCGGGAGAAATGAGCAGTTCTTC. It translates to CASTTSGRNEQFF.

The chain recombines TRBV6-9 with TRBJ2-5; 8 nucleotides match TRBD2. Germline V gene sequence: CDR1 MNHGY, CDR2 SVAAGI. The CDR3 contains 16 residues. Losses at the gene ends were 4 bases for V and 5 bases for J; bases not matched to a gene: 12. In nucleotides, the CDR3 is TGTGCCAGCAGTTCCTCCGGACCGGGAGGGGGGGAGACCCAGTACTTC. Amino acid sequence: CASSSSGPGGGETQYF.

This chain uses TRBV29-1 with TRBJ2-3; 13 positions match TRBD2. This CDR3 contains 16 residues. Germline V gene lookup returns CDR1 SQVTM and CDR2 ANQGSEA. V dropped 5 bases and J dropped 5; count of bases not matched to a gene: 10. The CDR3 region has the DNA TGCAGCGTTAGCAGTTCTAGGACTAGCGGGAGAGATACGCAGTATTTT. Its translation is CSVSSSRTSGRDTQYF.

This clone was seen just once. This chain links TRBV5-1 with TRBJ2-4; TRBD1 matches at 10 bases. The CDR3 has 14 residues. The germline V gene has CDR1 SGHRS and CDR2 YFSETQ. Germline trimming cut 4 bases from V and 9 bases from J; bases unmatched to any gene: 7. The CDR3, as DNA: TGCGCCAGCAGCCCCGGGACAGGGGAGGTCATTCAGTACTTC. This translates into CASSPGTGEVIQYF. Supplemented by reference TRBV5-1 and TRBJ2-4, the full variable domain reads KAGVTQTPRYLIKTRGQQVTLSCSPISGHRSVSWYQQTPGQGLQFLFEYFSETQRNKGNFPGRFSGRQFSNSRSEMNVSTLELGDSALYLCASSPGTGEVIQYFGAGTRLSVL.

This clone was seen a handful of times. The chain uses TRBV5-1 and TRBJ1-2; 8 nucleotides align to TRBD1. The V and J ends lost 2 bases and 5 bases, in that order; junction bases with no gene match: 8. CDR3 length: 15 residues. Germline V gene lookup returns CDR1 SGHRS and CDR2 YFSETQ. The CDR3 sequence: CASSFRTGTGYGYTF. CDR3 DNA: TGCGCCAGCAGCTTTCGGACAGGGACGGGGTATGGCTACACCTTC.

The CDR3 loop is CASLRGSYGYTF. The DNA for the CDR3 is TGTGCCAGCCTGAGGGGGAGCTATGGCTACACCTTC. The chain combines TRBV28 with TRBJ1-2; D is perhaps TRBD1 (6 bases). Germline CDR1 reads MDHEN; CDR2 reads SYDVKM. V was shortened by 8 bases and J by 4 bases, with 11 bases between the two germline ends. The length of the CDR3 is 12 residues.

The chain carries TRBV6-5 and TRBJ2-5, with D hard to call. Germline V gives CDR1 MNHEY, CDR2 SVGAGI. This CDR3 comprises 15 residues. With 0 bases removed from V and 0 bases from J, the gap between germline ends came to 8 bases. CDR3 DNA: TGTGCCAGCAGTTACTCGGAGAACAACCAAGAGACCCAGTACTTC. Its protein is CASSYSENNQETQYF.

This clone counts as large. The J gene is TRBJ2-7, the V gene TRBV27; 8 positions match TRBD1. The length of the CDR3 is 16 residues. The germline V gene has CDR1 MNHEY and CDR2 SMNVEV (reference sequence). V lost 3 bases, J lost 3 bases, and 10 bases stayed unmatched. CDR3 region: CASSLGLPGQDYEQYF. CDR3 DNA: TGTGCCAGCAGTTTGGGCCTCCCGGGACAGGACTACGAGCAGTACTTC.

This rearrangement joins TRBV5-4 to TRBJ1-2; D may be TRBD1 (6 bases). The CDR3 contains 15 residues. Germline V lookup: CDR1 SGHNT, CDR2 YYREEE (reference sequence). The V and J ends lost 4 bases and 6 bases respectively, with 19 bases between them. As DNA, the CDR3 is TGTGCCAGCAGCCCTGAACCCGCACAGGGTAATGGCTACACCTTC. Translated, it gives CASSPEPAQGNGYTF.

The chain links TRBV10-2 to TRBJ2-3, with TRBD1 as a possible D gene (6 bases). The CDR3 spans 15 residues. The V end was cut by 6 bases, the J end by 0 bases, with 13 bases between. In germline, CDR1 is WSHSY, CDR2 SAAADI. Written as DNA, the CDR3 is TGCGCCAGCAGCGCCGGGACATATAGCACAGATACGCAGTATTTT. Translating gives CASSAGTYSTDTQYF.